The clone carrying this T cell receptor beta chain was found many times. Its specificity is not known. In patients aged 18 to 65, hyperthyroidism was newly diagnosed, with duration under 2 months. Diagnostic assessment was based on clinical symptoms, serum thyroxine and TRAb, thyroid ultrasound and orbital computed tomography. This specimen belongs to a study of T cells in Graves' hyperthyroidism and ophthalmopathy. Study findings and constraints: From stable hyperthyroidism, ophthalmopathy was separated by a 13 V-J model.

Amplification of TCR beta CDR3 regions used RNA as the template. Researchers ran a first-round RT-PCR on the TCR CDR3 using the HTBI primer set. TCRdb called the multiplex PCR reads again in MiXCR, with one record for every CDR3 protein. The sample records under 700,000 distinct CDR3 sequences, approximately 44% being singletons. V was clipped by 6 bases and J by 2 bases, with 10 bases between them. Germline V CDR1 and CDR2: KGHDR, SFDVKD. The CDR3 totals 13 residues. This chain connects TRBV24-1 to TRBJ2-7, with D unresolved. Sequenced material: peripheral blood or thyroid tissue (not recorded which). This TCR came from a woman aged 18-29 years with Graves' hyperthyroidism. CDR3 DNA sequence: TGTGCCACCAGTTCGACGGTTACCTACGAGCAGTACTTC. Translation gives CATSSTVTYEQYF.